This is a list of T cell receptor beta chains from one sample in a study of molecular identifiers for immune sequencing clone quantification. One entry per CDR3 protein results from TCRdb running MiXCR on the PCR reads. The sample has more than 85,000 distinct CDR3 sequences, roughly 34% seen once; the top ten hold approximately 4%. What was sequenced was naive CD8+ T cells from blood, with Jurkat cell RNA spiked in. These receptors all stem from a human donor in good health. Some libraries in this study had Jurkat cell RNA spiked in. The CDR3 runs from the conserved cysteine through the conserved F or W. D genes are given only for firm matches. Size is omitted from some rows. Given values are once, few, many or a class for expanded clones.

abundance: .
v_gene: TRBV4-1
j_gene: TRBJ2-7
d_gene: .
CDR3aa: CASSQDIGRVAIVQYF
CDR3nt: TGCGCCAGCAGCCAAGATATAGGCAGGGTAGCGATCGTGCAGTACTTC

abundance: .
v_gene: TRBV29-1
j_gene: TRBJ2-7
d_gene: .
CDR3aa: CSVVAGEAEQYF
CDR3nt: TGCAGCGTTGTGGCAGGGGAGGCCGAGCAGTACTTC

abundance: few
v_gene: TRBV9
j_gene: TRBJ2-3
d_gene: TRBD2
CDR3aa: CASSVEGGRATDTQYF
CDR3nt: TGTGCCAGCAGCGTAGAAGGCGGGAGGGCCACAGATACGCAGTATTTT

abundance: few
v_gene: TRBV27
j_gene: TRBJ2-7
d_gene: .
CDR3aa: CASRPGTSGKQYF
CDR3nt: TGTGCCAGCAGGCCCGGGACTTCAGGGAAGCAGTACTTC

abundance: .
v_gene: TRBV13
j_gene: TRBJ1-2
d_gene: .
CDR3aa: CASSPPVSYGYTF
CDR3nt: TGTGCCAGCAGCCCACCGGTTTCCTATGGCTACACCTTC

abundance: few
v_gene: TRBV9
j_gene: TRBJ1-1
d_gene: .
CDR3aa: CASSQTELEAFF
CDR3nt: TGTGCCAGCAGCCAGACAGAGCTTGAAGCTTTCTTT

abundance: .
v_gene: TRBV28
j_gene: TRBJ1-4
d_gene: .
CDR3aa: CASSGGATNEKLYF
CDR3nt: TGTGCCAGCAGCGGGGGTGCAACTAATGAAAAACTGTATTTT

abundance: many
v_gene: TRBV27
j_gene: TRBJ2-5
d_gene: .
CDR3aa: CASSRSVRDQETQYF
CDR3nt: TGTGCCAGCAGTCGCTCGGTCCGGGACCAAGAGACCCAGTACTTC

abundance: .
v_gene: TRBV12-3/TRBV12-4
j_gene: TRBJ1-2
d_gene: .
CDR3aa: CASSLSGYTF
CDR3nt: TGTGCCAGCAGTTTAAGTGGCTACACCTTC

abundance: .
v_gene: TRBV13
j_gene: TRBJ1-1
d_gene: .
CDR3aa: CASSPVGGLNTEAFF
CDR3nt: TGTGCCAGCAGCCCAGTGGGGGGACTGAACACTGAAGCTTTCTTT

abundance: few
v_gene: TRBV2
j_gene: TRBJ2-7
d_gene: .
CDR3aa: CASRDPYRGAYEQYF
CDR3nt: TGTGCCAGCAGGGATCCCTATCGGGGAGCCTACGAGCAGTACTTC

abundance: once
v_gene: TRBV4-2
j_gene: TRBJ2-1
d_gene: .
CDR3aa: CASSPQGNEQFF
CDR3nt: TGTGCCAGCAGCCCCCAAGGGAATGAGCAGTTCTTC

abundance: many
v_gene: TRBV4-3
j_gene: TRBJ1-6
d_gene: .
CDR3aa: CASSHSGGALNSPLHF
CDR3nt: TGCGCCAGCAGCCACTCCGGGGGTGCTCTTAATTCACCCCTCCACTTT

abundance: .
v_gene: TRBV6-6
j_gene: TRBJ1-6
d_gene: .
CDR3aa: CASSYGAAFHF
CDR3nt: TGTGCCAGCAGTTACGGGGCAGCCTTCCACTTT

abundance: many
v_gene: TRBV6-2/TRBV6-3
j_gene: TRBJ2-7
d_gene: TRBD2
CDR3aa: CASSDPSSGNEQYF
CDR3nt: TGTGCCAGCAGTGACCCTTCTAGCGGGAACGAGCAGTACTTC

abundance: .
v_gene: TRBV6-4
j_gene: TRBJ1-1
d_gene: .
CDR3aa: CATPRAGWLNTEAIF
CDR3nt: TGTGCCACCCCAAGGGCAGGGTGGCTGAACACTGAAGCTATCTTT

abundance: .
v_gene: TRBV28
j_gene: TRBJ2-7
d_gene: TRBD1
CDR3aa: CASSAQGAYYEQYF
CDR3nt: TGTGCCAGCAGCGCACAGGGGGCGTACTACGAGCAGTACTTC

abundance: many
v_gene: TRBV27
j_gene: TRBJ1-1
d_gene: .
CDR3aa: CASSHHSSAEAFF
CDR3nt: TGTGCCAGCAGTCACCATAGTTCGGCTGAAGCTTTCTTT

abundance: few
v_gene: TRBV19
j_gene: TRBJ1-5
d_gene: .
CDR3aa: CASSIINQPQHF
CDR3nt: TGTGCCAGTAGTATTATCAATCAGCCCCAGCATTTT

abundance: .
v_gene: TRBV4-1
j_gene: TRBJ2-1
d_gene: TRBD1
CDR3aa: CASSQVAGGMEYNEQFF
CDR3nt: TGCGCCAGCAGCCAAGTCGCAGGGGGAATGGAATACAATGAGCAGTTCTTC

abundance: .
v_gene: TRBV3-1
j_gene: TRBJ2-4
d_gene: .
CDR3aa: CASSQNGVLAKNIQYF
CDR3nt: TGTGCCAGCAGCCAAAACGGAGTATTAGCCAAAAACATTCAGTACTTC

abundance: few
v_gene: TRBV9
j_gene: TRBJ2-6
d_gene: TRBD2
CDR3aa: CASSGTSGRAGANVLTF
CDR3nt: TGTGCCAGCAGCGGGACTAGCGGGAGGGCTGGGGCCAACGTCCTGACTTTC

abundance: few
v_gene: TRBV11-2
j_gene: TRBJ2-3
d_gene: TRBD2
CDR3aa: CASSRGGGSTDTQYF
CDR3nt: TGTGCCAGCAGCCGCGGGGGAGGGAGCACAGATACGCAGTATTTT

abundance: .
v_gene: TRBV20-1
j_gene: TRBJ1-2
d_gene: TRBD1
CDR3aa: CSARTGNNGYTF
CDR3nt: TGCAGTGCTCGGACAGGGAACAATGGCTACACCTTC

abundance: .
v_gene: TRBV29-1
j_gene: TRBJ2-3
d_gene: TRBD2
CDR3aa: CSGVLSRGLAGGPGTDTQYF
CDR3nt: TGCAGCGGGGTTCTGTCCCGGGGACTAGCGGGAGGGCCTGGCACAGATACGCAGTATTTT

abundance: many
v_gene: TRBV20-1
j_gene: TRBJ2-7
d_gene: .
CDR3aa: CSAPRSSSYEQYF
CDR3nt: TGCAGTGCTCCCCGATCGAGCTCCTACGAGCAGTACTTC

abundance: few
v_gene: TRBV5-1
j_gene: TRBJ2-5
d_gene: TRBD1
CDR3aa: CASSFISYRQGVQETQYF
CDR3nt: TGCGCCAGCAGCTTTATCAGTTATCGACAGGGGGTCCAAGAGACCCAGTACTTC

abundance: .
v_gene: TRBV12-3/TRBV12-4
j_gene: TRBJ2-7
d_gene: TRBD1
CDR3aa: CASSGTERSYEQYF
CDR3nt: TGTGCCAGCAGTGGGACAGAACGGTCCTACGAGCAGTACTTC

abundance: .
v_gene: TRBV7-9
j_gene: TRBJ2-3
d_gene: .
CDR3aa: CASSSTGINTDTQYF
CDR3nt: TGTGCCAGCAGCTCGACAGGAATTAACACAGATACGCAGTATTTT

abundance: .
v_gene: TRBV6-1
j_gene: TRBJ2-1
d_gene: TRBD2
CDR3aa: CASSEDLRLAGGNSYNEQFF
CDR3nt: TGTGCCAGCAGTGAAGATTTACGACTAGCGGGAGGGAACTCCTACAATGAGCAGTTCTTC

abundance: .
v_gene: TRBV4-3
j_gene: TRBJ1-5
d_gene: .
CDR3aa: CASSQNVDSNQPQHF
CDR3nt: TGCGCCAGCAGCCAAAACGTGGACAGCAATCAGCCCCAGCATTTT

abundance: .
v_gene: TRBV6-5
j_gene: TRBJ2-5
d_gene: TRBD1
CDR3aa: CASSLQGTHQETQYF
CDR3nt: TGTGCCAGCAGTTTACAGGGGACCCACCAAGAGACCCAGTACTTC

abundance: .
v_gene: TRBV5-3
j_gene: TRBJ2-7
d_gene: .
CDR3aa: CASSFETGKTYEQYF
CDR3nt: TGTGCCAGCAGCTTTGAGACAGGAAAAACCTACGAGCAGTACTTC

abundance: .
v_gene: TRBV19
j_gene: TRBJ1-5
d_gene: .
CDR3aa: CASSMYTGNQPQHF
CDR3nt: TGTGCCAGTAGTATGTATACGGGAAATCAGCCCCAGCATTTT

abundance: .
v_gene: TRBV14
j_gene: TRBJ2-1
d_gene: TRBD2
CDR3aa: CASSQDFIGTSGTTYNEQFF
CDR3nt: TGTGCCAGCAGCCAAGATTTCATCGGGACTAGCGGGACGACCTACAATGAGCAGTTCTTC

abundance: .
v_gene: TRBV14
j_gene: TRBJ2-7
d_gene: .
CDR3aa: CASSQGITYEQCF
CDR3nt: TGTGCCAGCAGCCAAGGGATAACCTACGAGCAGTGCTTC

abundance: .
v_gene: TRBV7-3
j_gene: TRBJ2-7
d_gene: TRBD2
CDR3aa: CASSLTGGPYGERYF
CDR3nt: TGTGCCAGCAGCTTAACGGGAGGGCCCTACGGCGAGCGGTACTTC

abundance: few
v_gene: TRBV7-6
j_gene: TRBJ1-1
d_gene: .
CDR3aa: CASSLGDEAFF
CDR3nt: TGTGCCAGCAGCTTAGGTGACGAAGCTTTCTTT

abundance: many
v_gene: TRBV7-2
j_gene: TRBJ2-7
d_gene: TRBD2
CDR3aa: CASSLGSGRGREEQYF
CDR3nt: TGTGCCAGCAGCTTAGGGTCAGGGCGCGGGAGGGAGGAGCAGTACTTC

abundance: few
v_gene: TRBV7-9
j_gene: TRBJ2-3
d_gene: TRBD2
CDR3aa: CASSPPGGASTDTQYF
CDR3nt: TGTGCCAGCAGCCCCCCGGGGGGGGCTAGCACAGATACGCAGTATTTT

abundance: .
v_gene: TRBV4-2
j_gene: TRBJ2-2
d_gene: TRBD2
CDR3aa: CASSHRGLAGSKGELIF
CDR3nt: TGTGCCAGCAGCCACCGGGGACTAGCGGGCTCCAAGGGGGAGCTGATTTTT

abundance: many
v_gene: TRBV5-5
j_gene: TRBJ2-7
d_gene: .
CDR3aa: CASSPGGGYEQYF
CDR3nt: TGTGCCAGCAGCCCGGGGGGCGGTTACGAGCAGTACTTC

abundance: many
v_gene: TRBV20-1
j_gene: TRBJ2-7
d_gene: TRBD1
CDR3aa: CSATPLGQGHEQYF
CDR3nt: TGCAGTGCTACCCCCCTGGGACAGGGTCACGAGCAGTACTTC

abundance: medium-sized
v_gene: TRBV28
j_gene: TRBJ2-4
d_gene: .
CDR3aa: CASSPLLWGKNIQYF
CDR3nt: TGTGCCAGCAGTCCTCTACTATGGGGCAAAAACATTCAGTACTTC

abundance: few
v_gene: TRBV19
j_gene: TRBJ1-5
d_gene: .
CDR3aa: CASSPSGGFNQPQHF
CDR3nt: TGTGCCAGTAGTCCAAGTGGAGGTTTCAATCAGCCCCAGCATTTT

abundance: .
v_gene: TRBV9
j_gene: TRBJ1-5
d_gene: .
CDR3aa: CASSASGVGQPQHF
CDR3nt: TGTGCCAGCAGCGCCTCAGGGGTGGGCCAGCCCCAGCATTTT

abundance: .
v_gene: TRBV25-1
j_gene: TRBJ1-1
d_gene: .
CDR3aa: CASSESAGPRLMNTEAIF
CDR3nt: TGTGCCAGCAGTGAGTCCGCCGGGCCCCGATTAATGAACACTGAAGCTATCTTT

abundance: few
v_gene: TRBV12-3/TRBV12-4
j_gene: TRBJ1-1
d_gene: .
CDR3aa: CASISREDTEAFF
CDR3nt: TGTGCCAGCATATCCCGGGAGGACACTGAAGCTTTCTTT

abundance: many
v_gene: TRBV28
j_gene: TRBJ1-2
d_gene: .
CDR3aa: CASSFGTDNYGYTF
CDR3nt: TGTGCCAGCAGTTTCGGGACCGATAACTATGGCTACACCTTC

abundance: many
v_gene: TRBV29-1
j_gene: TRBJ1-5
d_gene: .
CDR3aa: CSVRTGGPDQPQHF
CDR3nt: TGCAGCGTGAGGACCGGGGGGCCGGATCAGCCCCAGCATTTT

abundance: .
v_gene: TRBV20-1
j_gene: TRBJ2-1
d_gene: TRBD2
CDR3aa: CSARDGTSGVYNEQFF
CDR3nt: TGCAGTGCTAGAGATGGGACTAGCGGGGTTTACAATGAGCAGTTCTTC

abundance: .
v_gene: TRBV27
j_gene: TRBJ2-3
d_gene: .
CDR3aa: CASSLRGLSTDTRYF
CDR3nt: TGTGCCAGCAGTTTACGCGGACTAAGCACAGATACGCGGTATTTT

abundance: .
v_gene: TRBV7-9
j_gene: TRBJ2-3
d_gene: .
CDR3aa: CASGGGGLPDTQYF
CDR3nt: TGTGCCAGCGGGGGAGGTGGGTTACCAGATACGCAGTATTTT

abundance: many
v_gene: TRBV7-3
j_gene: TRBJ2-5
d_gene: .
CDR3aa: CASSLGASSQETQYF
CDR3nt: TGTGCCAGCAGCTTAGGGGCTAGCTCACAAGAGACCCAGTACTTC

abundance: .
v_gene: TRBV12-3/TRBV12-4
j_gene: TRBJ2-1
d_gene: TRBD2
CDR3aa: CASSLAKGLAAYNEQFF
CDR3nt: TGTGCCAGCAGTTTAGCGAAGGGACTAGCGGCCTACAATGAGCAGTTCTTC

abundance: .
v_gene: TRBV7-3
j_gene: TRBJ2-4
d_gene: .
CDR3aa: CASSPPDRNIQYF
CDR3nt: TGTGCCAGCAGCCCTCCGGACAGAAACATTCAGTACTTC

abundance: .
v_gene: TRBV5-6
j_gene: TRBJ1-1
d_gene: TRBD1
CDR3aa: CASSFNLRQGANTEAFF
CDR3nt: TGTGCCAGCAGCTTTAATCTTAGACAGGGGGCGAACACTGAAGCTTTCTTT